These T cell receptor beta chains were read from a single sample in a study of OX40 agonist ivuxolimab in advanced cancers. TCRdb's table, derived via immunoSEQ multiplex PCR, lists solely in-frame clones and lacks some. The data show around 62,000 clones, approximately 82% seen once. The specimen was CD4+ or CD8+ T cells sorted from blood, collected in a trial of the OX40 agonist ivuxolimab. The receptors stem from an adult with an advanced solid tumor such as melanoma, head and neck, liver or kidney cancer. CDR3s include the opening cysteine and the closing phenylalanine or tryptophan. The D gene is left open where the match is weak. For some rows the clone size is stated as once, few or many, or as a class when expanded; others skip it.

j_call d_call v_call clone_size cdr3_nt cdr3_aa
TRBJ1-5 TRBD1 TRBV10-1 - TGCGCCAGCAGCGCGGGACAGGGGCCACGTCAGCCCCAGCATTTT CASSAGQGPRQPQHF
TRBJ2-5 - TRBV27 - TGTGCCAGCAGTTTATCGAGCAGGAGGGAGACCCAGTACTTC CASSLSSRRETQYF
TRBJ1-1 - TRBV6-6 - TGTGCCAGCAGCCGACAGGACCTGGCGGGGGAAGCTTTCTTT CASSRQDLAGEAFF
TRBJ2-1 TRBD2 TRBV6-5 - TGTGCCAGCAGCGGAGGACTAGCGGGGTACAATGAGCAGTTCTTC CASSGGLAGYNEQFF
TRBJ1-2 TRBD1 TRBV2 - TGTGCCAGCAAGCTCTCCGTACAGGGGTACTATGGCTACACCTTC CASKLSVQGYYGYTF
TRBJ2-3 - TRBV5-1 - TGCGCCAGCAGCCCCCGACTCGACACAGATACGCAGTATTTT CASSPRLDTDTQYF
TRBJ2-2 - TRBV2 - TGTGCCAGCAGTGAAATCAGGGCGGGGACCGGGGAGCTGTTTTTT CASSEIRAGTGELFF
TRBJ1-6 - TRBV2 - TGTGCCACGACTGCCTATAATTCACCCCTCCACTTT CATTAYNSPLHF
TRBJ2-1 TRBD2 TRBV2 - TGTGCCAGCCGGCGGGGGGCTAACTCCTACAATGAGCAGTTCTTC CASRRGANSYNEQFF
TRBJ1-4 - TRBV9 - TGTGCCAGCAGCCCCACCGCAGGATCTAATGAAAAACTGTTTTTT CASSPTAGSNEKLFF
TRBJ1-1 - TRBV10-3 - TGTGCCATCAGTGAACGGAACATGAACACTGAAGCTTTCTTT CAISERNMNTEAFF
TRBJ1-2 - TRBV4-3 - TGCGCCAGCAGCCAGCACCTAAGGGGCGGCTATGGCTACACCTTC CASSQHLRGGYGYTF
TRBJ1-6 - TRBV5-5 - TGTGCCAGCAGCCTTTTAGTAGGGGGTGCCAATTCACCCCTCCACTTT CASSLLVGGANSPLHF
TRBJ1-2 - TRBV4-2 - TGTGCCAGCAGCCAAGATTGGGGCCTCTATGGCTACACCTTC CASSQDWGLYGYTF
TRBJ1-2 - TRBV6-6 - TGTGCCAGCAGGCCGGGGGGGCCCTCTAACTATGGCTACACCTTC CASRPGGPSNYGYTF
TRBJ1-6 - TRBV5-1 - TGCGCCAGCAGCTTGTTGGAAGGCAATTCACCCCTCCACTTT CASSLLEGNSPLHF
TRBJ2-5 TRBD2 TRBV11-3 - TGTGCCAGCAGCTTAGGGACTAGCGGGGGGACCCAGTACTTC CASSLGTSGGTQYF
TRBJ1-2 - TRBV18 once TGTGCCAGCTCACTAGAAGGGGGAGCTAACTATGGCTACACCTTC CASSLEGGANYGYTF
TRBJ2-7 TRBD1 TRBV7-8 once TGTGCCAGCAGCTTAGCCCTTCGGGACAGTGCAGGCGGTGGCTCCTACGAGCAGTACTTC CASSLALRDSAGGGSYEQYF
TRBJ1-1 TRBD1 TRBV28 - TGTGCCAGCAGTGCGACAGGGGGTGCGAACACTGAAGCTTTCTTT CASSATGGANTEAFF
TRBJ1-2 TRBD1 TRBV28 once TGTGCCAGCAGTTTATTAAGGGCAGGAGGGGGCTCGACCTATGGCTACACCTTC CASSLLRAGGGSTYGYTF
TRBJ2-7 TRBD1 TRBV6-1 - TGTGCCAGCAGTGCGGGACAGGGTTCCTACGAGCAGTACTTC CASSAGQGSYEQYF
TRBJ1-2 - TRBV5-1 few TGCGCCAGCAGCTTGGATGTCAAGGGAGGCTACACCTTC CASSLDVKGGYTF
TRBJ1-5 - TRBV28 few - CASSLSLRQGGEISNQPQHF
TRBJ1-5 TRBD1 TRBV6-1 - TGTGCCAGCAGTGAAGCAGGGGGCGATCAGCCCCAGCATTTT CASSEAGGDQPQHF
TRBJ1-3 TRBD1 TRBV6-6 once TGTGCCAGCAGTCCAGGGACAGAGACTGGAAACACCATATATTTT CASSPGTETGNTIYF
TRBJ2-6 TRBD2 TRBV7-9 - TGTGCCAGCAGCTTAGTACGTCTAGCGGGAGTCTCTGGGGCCAACGTCCTGACTTTC CASSLVRLAGVSGANVLTF
TRBJ2-3 TRBD2 TRBV19 few TGTGCCACAAAAAGTCGGGGGGGGCTAATTACTAGCACAGATACGCAGTATTTT CATKSRGGLITSTDTQYF
TRBJ1-6 - TRBV27 medium-sized TGTGCCAGCAGTTTATCGAGTAGGGGATACTATAATTCACCCCTCCACTTT CASSLSSRGYYNSPLHF
TRBJ2-3 - TRBV9 once TGTGCCAGCAGCGTAATGGTCGGACCCACAGATACGCAGTATTTT CASSVMVGPTDTQYF
TRBJ2-5 - TRBV5-1 - TGCGCCAGCAGCCAAGGAGGGGTGGGGGAGCAGTACTTC CASSQGGVGEQYF
TRBJ1-2 - TRBV6-5 - TGTGCCAGCAGTTACTCGGGGGGGCATTTTGGCTACACCTTC CASSYSGGHFGYTF
TRBJ2-7 - TRBV18 - TGTGCCAGCTCACCAAACGCAAACTCCTACGAGCAGTACTTC CASSPNANSYEQYF
TRBJ2-7 - TRBV4-2 - TGTGCCAGCAGCCAAGTAGGTTCTTTCTACGAGCAGTACTTC CASSQVGSFYEQYF
TRBJ1-1 - TRBV2 - TGTGCCAGCACTGTGGGGCAGGGTCGGGGCACTGAAGCTTTCTTT CASTVGQGRGTEAFF
TRBJ2-1 TRBD2 TRBV19 - TGTGCCAGTAGTATTGAGACTAGCGGGGTGCGGAATGAGCAGTTCTTC CASSIETSGVRNEQFF
TRBJ1-5 - TRBV28 few TGTGCCAGCAGTTTAGGGAGTCAGCCCCAGCATTTT CASSLGSQPQHF
TRBJ1-2 TRBD1 TRBV5-1 - TGCGCCAGCAGCCCAGGGGGAACGGACTATGGCTACACCTTC CASSPGGTDYGYTF
TRBJ1-3 TRBD1 TRBV6-5 once TGTGCCAGCAGTTACGGGACAGGGAGCTCTGGAAACACCATATATTTT CASSYGTGSSGNTIYF
TRBJ2-1 - TRBV7-2 - TGTGCCAGCAGCTTGGGAACCCACAATGAGCAGTTCTTC CASSLGTHNEQFF
TRBJ1-1 - TRBV21-1 - TGTGCCAGCAGCAAAGGGGGACCGGGACATGACACTGAAGCTTTCTTT CASSKGGPGHDTEAFF
TRBJ1-1 - TRBV18 - TGTGCCAGCTCACCACAGGGATTGAACACTGAAGCTTTCTTT CASSPQGLNTEAFF
TRBJ1-5 TRBD1 TRBV7-8 few TGTGCCAGCAGCTTAGCAGGGGGCGCGGGCAATCAGCCCCAGCATTTT CASSLAGGAGNQPQHF
TRBJ2-7 - TRBV4-3 - TGCGCCAGCAGCCTAAACAGGGTTTCAGCCTACGAGCAGTACTTC CASSLNRVSAYEQYF
TRBJ1-2 - TRBV4-1 - TGCGCCAGCAGCCAAGCCGGTCTTGGGGTACATGGCTACACCTTC CASSQAGLGVHGYTF
TRBJ2-1 - TRBV11-2 - TGTGCCAGCAGCTTAAAGGGAAATGAGCAGTTCTTC CASSLKGNEQFF